These 19 T cell receptor beta chains originate from one sample sequenced in a study of shared clonotypes between healthy human individuals. The protocol was immunoSEQ multiplex PCR, while the TCRdb copy is restricted to in-frame clones and leaves out a portion. The repertoire holds 650,000 to 800,000 clones, about 90% seen once, with 20% to 25% in the top ten. As defined, naive CD8 cells were CD45RO-negative and positively selected for CCR7, with terminally differentiated effector memory CD45RA+ cells excluded. Sequencing used naive CD8+ T cells sorted from blood. The receptor set was obtained from a man aged 25 to 40 in good health.

Turning to this clone: At the DNA level, this CDR3 is encoded by other sequences in the same sample as well. V is TRBV27 and J is TRBJ1-2; TRBD1 might be the D (6 bases). Looked up from germline, CDR1 is MNHEY and CDR2 is SMNVEV (reference sequence). V was shortened by 3 bases and J by 8 bases, with 13 bases between the two germline ends. This CDR3 is 13 amino acids long. The CDR3: CASSLGGAEGYTF. CDR3 DNA sequence: TGTGCCAGCAGTTTGGGGGGCGCGGAGGGCTACACCTTC.

A note on this clone: Other DNA sequences of this sample code for an identical CDR3. The chain employs TRBV4-1 and TRBJ2-5, with TRBD2 matching over 13 bases. In germline, CDR1 is MGHRA, CDR2 YSYEKL. This CDR3 has 16 residues. After removal of 1 base from V and 2 bases from J, the junction contained 1 base not matched to a gene. As DNA, the CDR3 is TGCGCCAGCAGCCAAGGGGGACTAGCGGGACAAGAGACCCAGTACTTC. This translates into CASSQGGLAGQETQYF.

J is TRBJ2-5 and V is TRBV11-2; TRBD1 or TRBD2 may be the D gene (5 bases each). CDR1 and CDR2 (germline): SGHAT, FQNNGV. The CDR3 runs to 15 residues. Trimming stripped 7 bases from V and 2 bases from J, with 17 bases between. The CDR3 DNA follows: TGTGCCAGCACCCGTGCCTGGGGGAGTCAAGAGACCCAGTACTTC. Translating gives CASTRAWGSQETQYF.

This clone was detected only a few times. The chain employs TRBV30 and TRBJ2-7; possibly TRBD1 for D (5 bases). The length of the CDR3 is 13 residues. The V end was cut by 5 bases, the J end by 5 bases, with 16 bases between. Germline V gives CDR1 GTSNPN, CDR2 SVGIG (reference sequence). This CDR3 is CAWHLGQGHEQYF. Here the CDR3 DNA reads TGTGCCTGGCACCTTGGGCAGGGCCACGAGCAGTACTTC.

V and J are TRBV30 and TRBJ2-7; D perhaps matches TRBD2 (6 bases). Germline V lookup: CDR1 GTSNPN, CDR2 SVGIG (reference sequence). The CDR3 runs 13 residues. Trimming took off 5 bases at V and 5 bases at J, with 16 bases between the two ends. The CDR3 spells CAWGPAGKDEQYF. Here the CDR3 DNA reads TGTGCCTGGGGCCCCGCGGGGAAGGACGAGCAGTACTTC.

The genes are TRBV7-6 and TRBJ2-7; D is possibly TRBD2 (6 bases). The CDR3 extends over 15 amino acids. V was trimmed by 5 bases and J by 2 bases, leaving 16 bases between them. Looked up from germline, CDR1 is SGHVS and CDR2 is FNYEAQ. CDR3 DNA sequence: TGTGCCAGCAGCCCGGAGGGACCAAGCACCTACGAGCAGTACTTC. Protein: CASSPEGPSTYEQYF.

The chain is built from TRBV28 and TRBJ1-5; D ambiguous. The CDR3 has 13 residues. Between the trimmed V and J ends, which lost 3 bases and 0 bases, there was a span of 3 bases. Germline assignment: CDR1 MDHEN and CDR2 SYDVKM. The CDR3 nucleotides are TGTGCCAGCAGTTTTTTTAGCAATCAGCCCCAGCATTTT. Its translation is CASSFFSNQPQHF.

This clone was detected only a few times. V and J are TRBV7-7 and TRBJ2-7, with a possible D match to TRBD2 (6 bases). CDR1 and CDR2 (germline): SSHAT, FNYEAQ (reference sequence). The V end was cut by 3 bases, the J end by 5 bases, with 17 bases between. This CDR3 spans 15 amino acids. CDR3 sequence: CASSFSVGREDEQYF. CDR3 DNA: TGTGCCAGCAGCTTTAGCGTGGGCAGGGAGGACGAGCAGTACTTC.

V usage is TRBV10-3 and J usage is TRBJ2-5, with 7 bases identical to TRBD1. Germline CDR1 and CDR2: ENHRY and SYGVKD. The CDR3 consists of 16 residues. V was clipped by 3 bases and J by 5 bases; unmatched bases: 12. Written as DNA, the CDR3 is TGTGCCATCAGTGAATGGGGCGGGCAGGGGGATGAGACCCAGTACTTC. Translation gives CAISEWGGQGDETQYF.

This chain links TRBV2 with TRBJ2-4, with 9 bases lining up with TRBD2. With V trimmed by 7 bases and J by 6 bases, 7 bases remained unmatched. Germline V gene sequence: CDR1 SNHLY, CDR2 FYNNEI. The CDR3 has 14 residues. This chain's CDR3 is CASTVAGERNIQYF. Written as DNA, the CDR3 is TGTGCCAGCACCGTAGCGGGAGAGAGAAACATTCAGTACTTC.

The chain has TRBV11-1 and TRBJ2-3; 8 positions match TRBD2. V lost 0 bases to trimming and J lost 3 bases; unmatched junction nucleotides: 11. The V gene's germline CDR1 is SGHAT and CDR2 FQDESV (reference sequence). The CDR3 contains 18 residues. CDR3 in DNA: TGTGCCAGCAGCTTAGCCAGACCGGGACTAGTAATTACAGATACGCAGTATTTT. Encoded protein: CASSLARPGLVITDTQYF.

The V and J genes are TRBV5-4 and TRBJ2-7; unclear D gene. The ends were cut back, 0 bases at V and 1 base at J, with 8 bases in the middle. From germline, CDR1 is SGHNT and CDR2 YYREEE (reference sequence). The CDR3 is 14 residues long. In DNA, the CDR3 is TGTGCCAGCAGCTTGGCCTGGAGTTCCTACGAGCAGTACTTC. Translating it yields CASSLAWSSYEQYF.

The CDR3 DNA sequence: TGCGCCAGCAGCGCAGGACAGGGAAACACCGGGGAGCTGTTTTTT. Its protein is CASSAGQGNTGELFF. This chain links TRBV5-1 with TRBJ2-2; 8 bases are a match to TRBD1. Trimming took 4 bases from V and 2 from J; bases not matched to a gene: 4. Germline V gene lookup returns CDR1 SGHRS and CDR2 YFSETQ. This CDR3 is 15 amino acids long.

This clone was picked up one time. The gene calls are TRBV4-3 and TRBJ2-7, with unresolved D. The CDR3 contains 14 residues. In germline, CDR1 is LGHNA, CDR2 YSLEER. V was pared by 1 base and J by 0 bases, with 7 bases between. The CDR3 spells CASSQVASSYEQYF. CDR3 bases: TGCGCCAGCAGCCAAGTGGCAAGCTCCTACGAGCAGTACTTC.

This chain uses TRBV6-5 with TRBJ1-2; perhaps TRBD1 as D (5 bases). The CDR3 is made up of 14 amino acids. In germline, CDR1 is MNHEY, CDR2 SVGAGI. Between the trimmed V and J ends, which lost 2 bases and 5 bases, there was a span of 12 bases. CDR3 in amino acids: CASSYRDGGYGYTF. The DNA for the CDR3 is TGTGCCAGCAGTTACCGGGACGGAGGTTATGGCTACACCTTC.

This clone was recorded only once. The V and J genes are TRBV27 and TRBJ2-3; TRBD1 aligns across 10 bases. The CDR3 extends over 15 amino acids. V lost 2 bases, J lost 5 bases, and 4 bases stayed unmatched. Germline CDR1 MNHEY, CDR2 SMNVEV (reference sequence). This CDR3 is CASSLGTGDGDTQYF. The CDR3 DNA reads as TGTGCCAGCAGTTTAGGGACAGGGGACGGAGATACGCAGTATTTT.

The chain joins TRBV15 to TRBJ1-2; perhaps TRBD1 as D (5 bases). This CDR3 has 13 amino acids. The V and J ends lost 8 bases and 3 bases respectively, with 13 bases between them. CDR1 and CDR2 (germline): LNHNV, YYDKDF (reference sequence). The CDR3 nucleotides read TGTGCCACCGCACCAGGGTTTGACTATGGCTACACCTTC. This translates into CATAPGFDYGYTF.

The genes are TRBV28 and TRBJ1-1, with D uncertain. Germline V gene data show CDR1 as MDHEN and CDR2 as SYDVKM. This CDR3 spans 14 amino acids. V was trimmed by 6 bases and J by 7 bases, leaving 18 bases between them. The CDR3 DNA follows: TGTGCCAGCAGCCCGCGGTTTGCGGCAGGTGAAGCTTTCTTT. It codes for CASSPRFAAGEAFF.

This chain uses TRBV6-1 with TRBJ1-2, with D possibly matching TRBD1 (6 bases). Germline V lookup: CDR1 MNHNS, CDR2 SASEGT. V lost 8 bases, J lost 4 bases, and 11 bases lay in between. CDR3 size: 12 residues. The CDR3 sequence: CASQAGAYGYTF. CDR3 nucleotides: TGTGCCAGCCAGGCGGGGGCCTATGGCTACACCTTC.